The following is a T cell receptor beta chain sequence with its context. Its antigen is still unknown. This sample stems from a study of OX40 agonist ivuxolimab in advanced cancers. Overall study results and limits: Partial responders treated at 0.1-3.0 mg/kg exhibited clonal expansion among the lowest measured.

Germline CDR1 reads KGHSH; CDR2 reads LQKENI. V gave up 3 bases and J gave up 7 bases; unmatched junction bases: 8. The CDR3 is 15 amino acids. The table came from immunoSEQ multiplex PCR; TCRdb's copy has only in-frame clones and leaves some out. Altogether 65,000 to 80,000 clones are present, around 85% being singletons, with the ten largest covering 1.9%. The TCR comes from an adult with an advanced solid tumor such as melanoma, head and neck, liver or kidney cancer. Specimen: CD4+ or CD8+ T cells sorted from blood, collected in a trial of the OX40 agonist ivuxolimab. The V call is TRBV18, the J call TRBJ2-3; 9 bases map to TRBD1. CDR3 sequence: CASSPVPGQGNTQYF. The CDR3, as DNA: TGTGCCAGCTCACCCGTCCCGGGACAGGGAAATACGCAGTATTTT.